One and the same sample provided the 18 T cell receptor beta chains below, sequenced in a study of T cell changes during pregnancy in multiple sclerosis. Profiled with immunoSEQ multiplex PCR; TCRdb holds only in-frame clones, not every one. The table has under 100,000 clones, about 94% seen once. Specimen: peripheral blood, collected in the third trimester of pregnancy. The source of these receptors is a female donor with multiple sclerosis, enrolled in a pregnancy study.

The CDR3 bases are TGTGCCAGCACCGCGACAGGGTTAAACCCCAATGAGCAGTTCTTC. Translated, it gives CASTATGLNPNEQFF. The chain joins TRBV6-6 to TRBJ2-1; 7 bases fit TRBD1. Germline CDR1 and CDR2: MNHNY and SVGAGI (reference sequence). Trimming took 7 bases from V and 6 from J; bases not matched to a gene: 12. The CDR3 has 15 residues.

The chain employs TRBV5-6 and TRBJ2-7; D may be TRBD1 (6 bases). V shed 1 base and J shed 7 bases, with 15 bases lying between them. The CDR3 runs 14 residues. Germline assignment: CDR1 SGHDT and CDR2 YYEEEE. DNA of the CDR3: TGTGCCAGCAGCTTGCGGTCAGGGGTCGGGGAGCAGTACTTC. Translating gives CASSLRSGVGEQYF.

The J gene is TRBJ1-3, the V gene TRBV6-5, with a tentative D call TRBD1 (5 bases). This CDR3 is 14 amino acids long. From germline, CDR1 is MNHEY and CDR2 SVGAGI. V was trimmed by 4 bases and J by 4 bases, leaving 11 bases between them. Written as DNA, the CDR3 is TGTGCCAGCAGTTCCCCGGGGGGGGGAAACACCATATATTTT. Its protein product is CASSSPGGGNTIYF.

This chain connects TRBV12-5 to TRBJ1-1; 8 nucleotides agree with TRBD1. The length of the CDR3 is 17 residues. The ends lost 0 bases at V and 4 bases at J; junction bases unmatched: 10. Per the germline V gene, CDR1 is LGHNT and CDR2 is FRNRAP. Here the CDR3 DNA reads TGTGCTAGTGGTTTGGTACCAGGACAGGGAGTGCCCACTGAAGCTTTCTTT. Its translation is CASGLVPGQGVPTEAFF.

The rearrangement joins TRBV27 to TRBJ2-2; the match to TRBD2 covers 7 bases. Germline V gene data show CDR1 as MNHEY and CDR2 as SMNVEV (reference sequence). V trimming: 4 bases; J trimming: 7 bases; junction bases outside the gene matches: 0. The CDR3 is 12 residues long. CDR3 in DNA: TGTGCCAGCAGTTGGGGGGGCGGGGAGCTGTTTTTT. This sequence encodes CASSWGGGELFF.

V usage is TRBV19 and J usage is TRBJ1-1; 7 bases agree with TRBD1. The CDR3 is 12 residues long. Germline assignment: CDR1 LNHDA and CDR2 SQIVND (reference sequence). V trimming: 7 bases; J trimming: 2 bases; junction bases outside the gene matches: 1. CDR3 nucleotides: TGTGCCAGTATAGGGGGCAACACTGAAGCTTTCTTT. As protein: CASIGGNTEAFF. The entire variable domain, with the rest obtained from reference TRBV19 and TRBJ1-1, is as follows: DGGITQSPKYLFRKEGQNVTLSCEQNLNHDAMYWYRQDPGQGLRLIYYSQIVNDFQKGDIAEGYSVSREKKESFPLTVTSAQKNPTAFYLCASIGGNTEAFFGQGTRLTVV.

The rearrangement uses TRBV7-2 and TRBJ2-7; possibly TRBD2 for D (5 bases). The CDR3 has 14 amino acids. Germline CDR1 is SGHTA and CDR2 is FQGNSA. V shed 1 base and J shed 3 bases, with 10 bases lying between them. The CDR3 protein is CASSLDGGYYEQYF. In nucleotides, the CDR3 is TGTGCCAGCAGCTTAGACGGAGGCTACTACGAGCAGTACTTC.

The chain recombines TRBV11-2 with TRBJ2-7, with unresolved D. V was trimmed by 8 bases and J by 3 bases, leaving 20 bases between them. CDR3 size: 15 residues. CDR1 and CDR2 (germline): SGHAT, FQNNGV. The CDR3 here is CASAPVQTVSYEQYF. The CDR3 DNA follows: TGTGCCAGCGCCCCGGTCCAAACCGTAAGCTACGAGCAGTACTTC.

The chain combines TRBV27 with TRBJ2-1, with TRBD2 matching over 13 bases. Trimming removed 5 bases from V and 5 bases from J; junction bases left unmatched: 6. The length of the CDR3 is 16 residues. CDR1 MNHEY and CDR2 SMNVEV come from the germline V gene (reference sequence). CDR3 nucleotides: TGTGCCAGCAGTCATCGACTAGCGGGGGGTGACAATGAGCAGTTCTTC. It translates to CASSHRLAGGDNEQFF.

The chain uses TRBV10-2 and TRBJ2-5; D possibly corresponds to TRBD2 (5 bases). In germline, CDR1 is WSHSY, CDR2 SAAADI. Trimming cost V 6 bases and J 1 base, with 18 bases left between them. The CDR3 loop spans 16 amino acids. DNA of the CDR3: TGCGCCAGCAGAGAGCCCGGCCTAGCCCTCCAAGAGACCCAGTACTTC. Its translation: CASREPGLALQETQYF.

The chain employs TRBV6-5 and TRBJ2-3, with a weak D call TRBD2 (6 bases). CDR1 MNHEY and CDR2 SVGAGI come from the germline V gene. V dropped 8 bases and J dropped 2 bases, with 8 bases sitting between them. The CDR3 consists of 12 residues. The CDR3 sequence: CASGGNTDTQYF. DNA for the CDR3: TGTGCCAGCGGGGGGAACACAGATACGCAGTATTTT.

The CDR3 region has the DNA TGTGCCAGCAGCTTATCGGGGGGGCGCACTGAAGCTTTCTTT. Protein product: CASSLSGGRTEAFF. The J gene is TRBJ1-1, the V gene TRBV13, with D possibly being TRBD1 (6 bases). This CDR3 spans 14 amino acids. Looked up from germline, CDR1 is PRHDT and CDR2 is FYEKMQ (reference sequence). With 2 bases removed from V and 4 bases from J, the gap between germline ends came to 11 bases.

The rearrangement joins TRBV11-1 to TRBJ2-2, with D unresolved. The CDR3 spans 14 residues. The germline CDR1 and CDR2 sequences are SGHAT and FQDESV (reference sequence). V was cut by 5 bases and J by 6 bases, with 13 bases left in between. The CDR3 is CASSLKRGPGELFF. For the CDR3, the DNA is TGTGCCAGCAGCCTCAAGAGAGGCCCCGGGGAGCTGTTTTTT. Together with reference TRBV11-1 and TRBJ2-2, the CDR3 gives the full variable domain: EAEVAQSPRYKITEKSQAVAFWCDPISGHATLYWYRQILGQGPELLVQFQDESVVDDSQLPKDRFSAERLKGVDSTLKIQPAELGDSAMYLCASSLKRGPGELFFGEGSRLTVL.

Of note for this clone: Relative to the germline gene, one junction end is altered; a read error may explain this. J is TRBJ1-2 and V is TRBV7-8; no definite D call. Germline V gene data show CDR1 as SGHVS and CDR2 as FQNEAQ. The CDR3 loop spans 13 amino acids. The CDR3 region is CASSLGVTDGYTF. DNA of the CDR3: TGTGCCAGCAGCTTAGGGGTAACAGATGGTTACACCTTC.

Regarding this clone: The sample holds other DNA sequences that translate to the same CDR3. V usage is TRBV19 and J usage is TRBJ1-2, with D unclear. Germline lookup yields CDR1 LNHDA and CDR2 SQIVND (reference sequence). The V end lost 3 bases, the J end lost 5 bases, and 7 bases lay between the germline ends. This CDR3 comprises 12 residues. DNA for the CDR3: TGTGCCAGTAGTATTTCCGTATATGGCTACACCTTC. Its protein is CASSISVYGYTF.

This chain uses TRBV5-1 with TRBJ1-1, with D possibly being TRBD1 (6 bases). The CDR3 has 15 residues. Trimming removed 4 bases from V and 5 bases from J, with 18 bases in between. Germline V gene sequence: CDR1 SGHRS, CDR2 YFSETQ. In DNA form, the CDR3 reads TGCGCCAGCAGCATGGGGGGGGGCGCGGGAACTGAAGCTTTCTTT. It codes for CASSMGGGAGTEAFF.

The CDR3 nucleotides read TGTGCCAGCAGCTTAAAACAAAAGGCGGGTCTTAGCGGGGAACAAGAGACCCAGTACTTC. Its translation: CASSLKQKAGLSGEQETQYF. The genes are TRBV7-3 and TRBJ2-5; TRBD2 agrees at 8 bases. The CDR3 has 20 amino acids. Trimming removed 1 base from V and 2 bases from J; junction bases left unmatched: 18. Looked up from germline, CDR1 is SGHTA and CDR2 is FQGTGA.

This chain links TRBV19 with TRBJ1-2; tentative D call: TRBD1 (5 bases). Germline loops: CDR1 LNHDA, CDR2 SQIVND (reference sequence). This CDR3 has 13 residues. Trimming took 5 bases from V and 5 from J, leaving 12 bases between them. DNA for the CDR3: TGTGCCAGTAGTGACAGTTCGTGGTATGGCTACACCTTC. Protein sequence: CASSDSSWYGYTF.